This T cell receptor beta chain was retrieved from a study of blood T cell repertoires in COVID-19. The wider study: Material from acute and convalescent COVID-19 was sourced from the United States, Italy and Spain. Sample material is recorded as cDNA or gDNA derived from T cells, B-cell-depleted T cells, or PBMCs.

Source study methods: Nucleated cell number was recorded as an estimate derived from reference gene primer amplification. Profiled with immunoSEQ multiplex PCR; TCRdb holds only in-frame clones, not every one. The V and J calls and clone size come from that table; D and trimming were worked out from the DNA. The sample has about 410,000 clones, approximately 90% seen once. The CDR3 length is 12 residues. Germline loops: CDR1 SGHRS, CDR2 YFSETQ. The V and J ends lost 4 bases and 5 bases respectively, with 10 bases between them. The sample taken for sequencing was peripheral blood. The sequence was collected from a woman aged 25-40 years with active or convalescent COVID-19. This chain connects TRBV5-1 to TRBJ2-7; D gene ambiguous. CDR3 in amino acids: CASSGRVHEQYF. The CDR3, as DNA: TGCGCCAGCAGCGGTCGGGTACACGAGCAGTACTTC.